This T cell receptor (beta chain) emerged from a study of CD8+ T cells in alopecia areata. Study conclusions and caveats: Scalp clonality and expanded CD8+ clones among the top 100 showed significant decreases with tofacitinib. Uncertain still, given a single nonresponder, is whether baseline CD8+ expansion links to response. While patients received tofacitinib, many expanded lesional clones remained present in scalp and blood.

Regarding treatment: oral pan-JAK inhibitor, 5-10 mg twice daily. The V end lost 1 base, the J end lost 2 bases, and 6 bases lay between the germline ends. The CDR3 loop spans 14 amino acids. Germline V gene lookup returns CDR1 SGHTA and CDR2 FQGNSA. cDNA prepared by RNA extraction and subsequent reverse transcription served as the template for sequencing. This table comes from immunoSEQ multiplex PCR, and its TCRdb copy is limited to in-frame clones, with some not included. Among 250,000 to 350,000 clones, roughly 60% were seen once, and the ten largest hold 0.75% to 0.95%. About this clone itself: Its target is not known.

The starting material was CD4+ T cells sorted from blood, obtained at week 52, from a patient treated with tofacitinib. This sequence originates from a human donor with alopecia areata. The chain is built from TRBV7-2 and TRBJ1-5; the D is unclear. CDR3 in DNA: TGTGCCAGCAGCTTAGGATGGGGCAATCAGCCCCAGCATTTT. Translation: CASSLGWGNQPQHF. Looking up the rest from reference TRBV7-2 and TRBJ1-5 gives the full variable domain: GAGVSQSPSNKVTEKGKDVELRCDPISGHTALYWYRQSLGQGLEFLIYFQGNSAPDKSGLPSDRFSAERTGGSVSTLTIQRTQQEDSAVYLCASSLGWGNQPQHFGDGTRLSIL.